Below are 31 T cell receptor beta chains sequenced from a single sample in a study of beta chain features in type 1 diabetes. TCRB transcripts that were expressed got sequenced, as all of the isolated RNA had been reverse transcribed. The repertoire was sequenced with immunoSEQ multiplex PCR; TCRdb's copy has only in-frame clones and lacks some. The sample holds over 350,000 clones, over 12% seen once. What was sequenced was naive CD4+ T cells from blood. These receptors came from a woman aged 18 to 35 in good health.

This clone has a handful of counts. The V and J genes are TRBV5-1 and TRBJ2-1; TRBD1 aligns across 8 bases. This CDR3 contains 15 residues. J gave up 7 bases and V 4 bases, and 10 bases lay outside the gene matches. Germline CDR1 and CDR2: SGHRS and YFSETQ. The CDR3 sequence is CASSPTWTGQNEQFF. In DNA form, the CDR3 reads TGCGCCAGCAGCCCCACCTGGACAGGGCAGAATGAGCAGTTCTTC.

The V call is TRBV7-2, the J call TRBJ2-3; 12 bases align to TRBD2. Germline-derived CDR1 and CDR2 are SGHTA and FQGNSA. V dropped 5 bases and J dropped 5; count of bases not matched to a gene: 8. The CDR3 totals 16 residues. The CDR3 protein is CASSRGLAGPQDTQYF. CDR3 coding DNA: TGTGCCAGCAGCCGTGGACTAGCGGGACCACAAGATACGCAGTATTTT.

V gene TRBV28 combines with J gene TRBJ2-5; 14 bases agree with TRBD2. Looked up from germline, CDR1 is MDHEN and CDR2 is SYDVKM. CDR3 length: 19 amino acids. V dropped 4 bases and J dropped 2; count of bases not matched to a gene: 12. CDR3 nucleotides: TGTGCCAGCAGTTCCCCCCTCCGACTAGCGGGAGGGCAACAAGAGACCCAGTACTTC. Its protein product is CASSSPLRLAGGQQETQYF.

The rearrangement uses TRBV27 and TRBJ1-1; possible D gene TRBD1, 5 bases. V was clipped by 1 base and J by 5 bases, with 8 bases between them. The CDR3 is 13 residues long. Germline values: CDR1 MNHEY, CDR2 SMNVEV (reference sequence). CDR3 bases: TGTGCCAGCAGTTTATTAGGGGAAACTGAAGCTTTCTTT. Its protein product is CASSLLGETEAFF.

This clone has more than one count but fewer than ten. This chain links TRBV5-1 with TRBJ2-7; possibly TRBD1 for D (6 bases). The CDR3 is 13 residues long. V shed 2 bases and J shed 5 bases, with 11 bases lying between them. CDR1 is SGHRS, CDR2 YFSETQ, per germline. The CDR3 sequence is CASSLAGEDEQYF. CDR3 sequence (DNA): TGCGCCAGCAGCTTAGCAGGGGAAGACGAGCAGTACTTC.

In this sample, this clone turned up a few times. The chain uses TRBV5-1 and TRBJ2-5; 14 bases line up with TRBD2. Per the germline V gene, CDR1 is SGHRS and CDR2 is YFSETQ. The CDR3 extends over 16 amino acids. V was pared by 4 bases and J by 6 bases, with 8 bases of the junction left unmatched. CDR3 in DNA: TGCGCCAGCAGCGCGGGGACTAGCGGGAGTGTTAAGACCCAGTACTTC. Translated: CASSAGTSGSVKTQYF.

This CDR3 is CSAGTGWVETQYF. The CDR3 DNA reads TGCAGCGCTGGGACAGGGTGGGTAGAGACCCAGTACTTC. V usage is TRBV29-1 and J usage is TRBJ2-5, with 9 bases identical to TRBD1. J gave up 4 bases and V 7 bases, and 7 bases lay outside the gene matches. The germline CDR1 and CDR2 sequences are SQVTM and ANQGSEA. This CDR3 is 13 amino acids long.

CDR3 DNA sequence: TGTGCCACCTTAGGGGGGGAAGCGGGAGGAAGAACCGGGGAGCTGTTTTTT. It encodes CATLGGEAGGRTGELFF. The chain employs TRBV7-8 and TRBJ2-2; TRBD2 matches 9 bases. Germline V gene data show CDR1 as SGHVS and CDR2 as FQNEAQ. The CDR3 has 17 amino acids. V shed 10 bases, J shed 5 bases, and the junction held 17 bases outside the gene matches.

This clone came up a few times. The chain carries TRBV4-1 and TRBJ2-7; D gene ambiguous. Germline-derived CDR1 and CDR2 are MGHRA and YSYEKL. The CDR3 sequence is 15 residues long. Deletions cut 0 bases from V and 2 bases from J, with 11 bases between. CDR3 bases: TGCGCCAGCAGCCAAGATCTTCCAGGCGCCTACGAGCAGTACTTC. Amino acid sequence: CASSQDLPGAYEQYF.

The table lists this clone with a few counts. The chain employs TRBV6-6 and TRBJ2-1; D ambiguous. This CDR3 has 11 residues. Trimming cost V 6 bases and J 3 bases, with 3 bases left between them. The germline V gene has CDR1 MNHNY and CDR2 SVGAGI (reference sequence). CDR3 bases: TGTGCCAGCAGCTTCTACAATGAGCAGTTCTTC. Translation: CASSFYNEQFF.

The chain couples TRBV30 to TRBJ2-3, with 11 bases identical to TRBD1. The germline gives CDR1 GTSNPN, CDR2 SVGIG (reference sequence). The CDR3 is made up of 16 amino acids. Trimming cost V 3 bases and J 3 bases; bases outside gene matches: 8. For the CDR3, the DNA is TGTGCCTGGAGCCCTGGATGGGACAGGGGGACAGATACGCAGTATTTT. Translation: CAWSPGWDRGTDTQYF.

This clone was found a few times. The V call is TRBV2, the J call TRBJ2-1; 8 bases agree with TRBD1. The CDR3 contains 12 residues. Germline assignment: CDR1 SNHLY and CDR2 FYNNEI. V was clipped by 7 bases and J by 14 bases; unmatched bases: 10. This CDR3 is CASTLEGQEKFF. CDR3 coding DNA: TGTGCCAGCACCCTTGAGGGACAGGAGAAGTTCTTC.

V is TRBV29-1 and J is TRBJ1-4; D perhaps matches TRBD1 (6 bases). Between the trimmed V and J ends, which lost 6 bases and 4 bases, there was a span of 12 bases. This CDR3 region has 13 residues. Germline lookup yields CDR1 SQVTM and CDR2 ANQGSEA. DNA of the CDR3: TGCAGCGTAATGGGGGCTGATAATGAAAAACTGTTTTTT. Its protein is CSVMGADNEKLFF.

This clone was counted only a few times. The junction departs from the called germline gene at one end, perhaps through a read error. The V gene is TRBV5-1, the J gene TRBJ2-7; 7 bases agree with TRBD1. The CDR3 is 13 amino acids. Germline loops: CDR1 SGHRS, CDR2 YFSETQ. The CDR3 nucleotides are TGCGCCAGCAGAGGGACAGTCTCCCACGAGCAGTACTTC. Translation gives CASRGTVSHEQYF.

This sequence joins TRBV27 and TRBJ2-1; TRBD2 agrees at 10 bases. V was pared by 9 bases and J by 4 bases, with 6 bases of the junction left unmatched. This CDR3 has 14 amino acids. Germline loops: CDR1 MNHEY, CDR2 SMNVEV (reference sequence). The DNA for the CDR3 is TGTGCCAGTTACGGACTAGCGGAGTACAATGAGCAGTTCTTC. Residues: CASYGLAEYNEQFF.

The genes are TRBV5-1 and TRBJ2-5; 7 bases align to TRBD2. V dropped 2 bases and J dropped 7; count of bases not matched to a gene: 2. CDR3 length: 12 amino acids. Germline CDR1 and CDR2: SGHRS and YFSETQ. CDR3: CASSFGGGTQYF. CDR3 sequence (DNA): TGCGCCAGCAGCTTTGGCGGGGGGACCCAGTACTTC.

This clone was seen a handful of times. The V and J genes are TRBV2 and TRBJ2-1; 15 nucleotides align to TRBD2. CDR3 length: 14 residues. V trimming: 7 bases; J trimming: 7 bases; junction bases outside the gene matches: 2. Germline-derived CDR1 and CDR2 are SNHLY and FYNNEI. For the CDR3, the DNA is TGTGCCAGCATTGGGACTAGCGGGAGGAATGAGCAGTTCTTC. Encoded protein: CASIGTSGRNEQFF.

The rearrangement links TRBV29-1 to TRBJ2-7; 8 bases map to TRBD2. This CDR3 comprises 14 residues. V shed 7 bases and J 7 bases; nucleotides not matched to a gene: 15. Germline-derived CDR1 and CDR2 are SQVTM and ANQGSEA. The CDR3 sequence is CSALVPGGPGEQYF. The CDR3 DNA reads TGCAGCGCCCTGGTTCCGGGAGGGCCTGGTGAGCAGTACTTC.

The chain is built from TRBV18 and TRBJ2-7, with D unresolved. The CDR3 sequence is 12 residues long. The ends were cut back, 2 bases at V and 7 bases at J, with 9 bases in the middle. The germline V gene encodes CDR1 KGHSH and CDR2 LQKENI. The CDR3 bases are TGTGCCAGCTCACCAGAGGTACGGGAGCAGTACTTC. Translated: CASSPEVREQYF.

V gene TRBV15 combines with J gene TRBJ2-7, with 13 bases lining up with TRBD2. The CDR3 sequence is 14 residues long. The germline V gene encodes CDR1 LNHNV and CDR2 YYDKDF (reference sequence). Trimming cost V 5 bases and J 5 bases; bases outside gene matches: 3. The CDR3 DNA is TGTGCCACCAGCTCCGGGACTAGCGGGAACGAGCAGTACTTC. Translating gives CATSSGTSGNEQYF.

J is TRBJ2-2 and V is TRBV19, with TRBD2 matching 12 bases. Germline values: CDR1 LNHDA, CDR2 SQIVND (reference sequence). The CDR3 has 18 amino acids. The V gene end was trimmed by 6 bases and the J gene end by 0 bases; junction bases not matched to a gene: 8. The CDR3 region is CASRRGLAGSSNTGELFF. As DNA, the CDR3 is TGTGCCAGTAGACGAGGACTAGCGGGAAGCTCGAACACCGGGGAGCTGTTTTTT.

This clone was counted a few times. This chain uses TRBV6-4 with TRBJ2-6; no reliable D call. Trimming cost V 5 bases and J 4 bases, with 15 bases left between them. The V gene's germline CDR1 is MRHNA and CDR2 SNTAGT. The CDR3 runs 16 residues. CDR3 loop: CASSPRGFSGANVLTF. In DNA, the CDR3 is TGTGCCAGCAGTCCCCGCGGCTTCTCGGGGGCCAACGTCCTGACTTTC.

The table lists this clone with a few counts. The chain links TRBV29-1 to TRBJ2-3; perhaps TRBD2 as D (5 bases). The V gene lost 7 bases and the J gene lost 1 base, with 18 bases spanning the gap. The germline V gene encodes CDR1 SQVTM and CDR2 ANQGSEA. The CDR3 runs to 15 residues. The CDR3 here is CSARTGGRGTDTQYF. The CDR3, as DNA: TGCAGCGCCCGGACTGGAGGCCGGGGCACAGATACGCAGTATTTT.

CDR3 DNA sequence: TGTGCCAGCAGTTTATTCGCGGGACAGGGCCTCGAGCAGTACTTC. Its translation: CASSLFAGQGLEQYF. The chain uses TRBV28 and TRBJ2-7; TRBD1 agrees at 9 bases. Looked up from germline, CDR1 is MDHEN and CDR2 is SYDVKM. The CDR3 has 15 amino acids. V trimming: 1 base; J trimming: 6 bases; junction bases outside the gene matches: 7.

The count of this clone is one. The genes are TRBV28 and TRBJ1-5; D not resolved. The CDR3 has 16 residues. In germline, CDR1 is MDHEN, CDR2 SYDVKM. The V and J ends lost 4 bases and 7 bases respectively, with 20 bases between them. The CDR3 DNA follows: TGTGCCAGCAGTTCCCCGGGTAAAGGCATTTTCCAGCCCCAGCATTTT. Its protein product is CASSSPGKGIFQPQHF.

A few counts support this clone. The chain has TRBV4-2 and TRBJ2-5; 9 nucleotides match TRBD1. CDR1 is LGHNA, CDR2 YNFKEQ, per germline. The CDR3 extends over 16 amino acids. V dropped 4 bases and J dropped 3; count of bases not matched to a gene: 9. The CDR3 bases are TGTGCCAGCAGCCGAGACACGGGACAGGGAGAAGAGACCCAGTACTTC. Translation: CASSRDTGQGEETQYF.

Here the CDR3 reads CASSQELGSYNEQFF. CDR3 DNA sequence: TGCGCCAGCAGCCAAGAACTAGGCTCCTACAATGAGCAGTTCTTC. The V call is TRBV4-1, the J call TRBJ2-1; TRBD2 might be the D (5 bases). CDR1 and CDR2 from the germline V gene are MGHRA and YSYEKL. This CDR3 contains 15 residues. V was shortened by 0 bases and J by 0 bases, with 6 bases between the two germline ends.

The chain carries TRBV28 and TRBJ2-4, with a tentative D call TRBD1 (8 bases). CDR3 length: 14 residues. Trimming took 6 bases from V and 8 from J, leaving 17 bases between them. The germline CDR1 and CDR2 sequences are MDHEN and SYDVKM. The CDR3: CASRQTGGGDIQYF. The CDR3 nucleotides read TGTGCCAGCAGGCAAACAGGGGGAGGGGACATTCAGTACTTC.

The chain joins TRBV11-1 to TRBJ2-2, with D hard to call. V was pared by 3 bases and J by 2 bases, with 4 bases between. The germline CDR1 and CDR2 sequences are SGHAT and FQDESV (reference sequence). The CDR3 runs 13 residues. The CDR3 region is CASSFTNTGELFF. The CDR3 nucleotides are TGTGCCAGCAGCTTTACTAACACCGGGGAGCTGTTTTTT.

This clone was recorded a few times. V and J are TRBV30 and TRBJ2-5; perhaps TRBD1 as D (5 bases). V shed 4 bases and J shed 3 bases, with 6 bases lying between them. The length of the CDR3 is 11 residues. The germline V gene encodes CDR1 GTSNPN and CDR2 SVGIG (reference sequence). The DNA of the CDR3 is TGTGCCTGGACAGGGAAAGAGACCCAGTACTTC. The encoded protein is CAWTGKETQYF.

V and J are TRBV4-1 and TRBJ2-6; TRBD1 matches at 7 bases. CDR3 length: 17 residues. The V segment lost 4 bases and the J segment 0 bases; nucleotides outside the gene matches: 6. Germline lookup yields CDR1 MGHRA and CDR2 YSYEKL. Written as DNA, the CDR3 is TGCGCCAGCAGCCCGGACAGGCTTCACTCTGGGGCCAACGTCCTGACTTTC. It codes for CASSPDRLHSGANVLTF.